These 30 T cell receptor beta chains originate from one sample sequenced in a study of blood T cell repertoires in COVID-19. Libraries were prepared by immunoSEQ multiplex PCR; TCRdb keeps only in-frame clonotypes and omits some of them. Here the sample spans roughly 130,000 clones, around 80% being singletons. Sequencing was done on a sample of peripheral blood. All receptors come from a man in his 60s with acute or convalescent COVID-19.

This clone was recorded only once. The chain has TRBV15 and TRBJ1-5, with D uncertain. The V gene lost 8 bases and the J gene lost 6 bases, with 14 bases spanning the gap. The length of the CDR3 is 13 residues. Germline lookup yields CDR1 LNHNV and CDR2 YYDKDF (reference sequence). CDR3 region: CATQEGRSQPQHF. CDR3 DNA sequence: TGTGCCACCCAAGAAGGGAGAAGTCAGCCCCAGCATTTT.

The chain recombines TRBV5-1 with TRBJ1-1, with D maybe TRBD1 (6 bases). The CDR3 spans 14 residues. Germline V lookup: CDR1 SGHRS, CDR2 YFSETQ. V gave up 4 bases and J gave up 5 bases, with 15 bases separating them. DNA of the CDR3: TGCGCCAGCAGCCCCCGAACAGGGCTTACTGAAGCTTTCTTT. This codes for CASSPRTGLTEAFF.

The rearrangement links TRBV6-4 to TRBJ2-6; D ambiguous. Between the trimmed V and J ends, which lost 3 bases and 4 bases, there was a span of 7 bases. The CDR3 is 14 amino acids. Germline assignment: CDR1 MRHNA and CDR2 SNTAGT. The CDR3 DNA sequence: TGTGCCAGCAGTGAATCTCCCGGGGCCAACGTCCTGACTTTC. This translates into CASSESPGANVLTF.

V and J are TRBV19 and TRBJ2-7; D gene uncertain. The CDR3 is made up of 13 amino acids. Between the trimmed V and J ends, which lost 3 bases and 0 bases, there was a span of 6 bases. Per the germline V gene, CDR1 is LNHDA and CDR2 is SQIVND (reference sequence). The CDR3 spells CASSIQDSYEQYF. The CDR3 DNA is TGTGCCAGTAGTATCCAGGACTCCTACGAGCAGTACTTC. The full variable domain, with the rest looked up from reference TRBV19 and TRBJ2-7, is DGGITQSPKYLFRKEGQNVTLSCEQNLNHDAMYWYRQDPGQGLRLIYYSQIVNDFQKGDIAEGYSVSREKKESFPLTVTSAQKNPTAFYLCASSIQDSYEQYFGPGTRLTVT.

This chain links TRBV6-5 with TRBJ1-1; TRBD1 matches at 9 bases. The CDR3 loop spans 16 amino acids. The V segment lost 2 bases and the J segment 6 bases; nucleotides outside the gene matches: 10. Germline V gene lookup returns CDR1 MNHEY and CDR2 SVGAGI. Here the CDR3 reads CASSYPAGQGAAEAFF. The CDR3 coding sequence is TGTGCCAGCAGTTACCCCGCGGGACAGGGTGCCGCTGAAGCTTTCTTT.

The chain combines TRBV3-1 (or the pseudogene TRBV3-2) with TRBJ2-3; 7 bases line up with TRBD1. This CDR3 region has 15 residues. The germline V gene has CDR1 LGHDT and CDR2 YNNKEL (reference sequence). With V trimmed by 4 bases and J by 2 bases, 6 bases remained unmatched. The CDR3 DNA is TGTGCCAGCAGCCCTTGGACAGGAGACACAGATACGCAGTATTTT. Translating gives CASSPWTGDTDTQYF.

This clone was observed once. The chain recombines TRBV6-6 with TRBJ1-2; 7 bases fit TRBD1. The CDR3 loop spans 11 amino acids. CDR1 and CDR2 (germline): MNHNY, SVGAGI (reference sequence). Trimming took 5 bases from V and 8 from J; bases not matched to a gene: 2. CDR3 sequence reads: CASSDRVGYTF. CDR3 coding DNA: TGTGCCAGCAGTGACAGGGTCGGCTACACCTTC.

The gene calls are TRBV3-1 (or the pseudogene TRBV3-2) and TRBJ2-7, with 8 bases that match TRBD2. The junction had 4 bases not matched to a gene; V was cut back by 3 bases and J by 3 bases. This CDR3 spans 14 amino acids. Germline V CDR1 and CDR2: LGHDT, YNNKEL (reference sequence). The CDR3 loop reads CASSQLAGFYEQYF. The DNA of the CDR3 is TGTGCCAGCAGCCAGTTAGCGGGATTCTACGAGCAGTACTTC.

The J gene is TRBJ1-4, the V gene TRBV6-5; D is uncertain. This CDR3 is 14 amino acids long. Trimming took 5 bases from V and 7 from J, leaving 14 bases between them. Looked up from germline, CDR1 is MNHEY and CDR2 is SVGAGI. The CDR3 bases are TGTGCCAGCAGTACCCAGGTCCGTGGTGAAAAACTGTTTTTT. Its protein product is CASSTQVRGEKLFF.

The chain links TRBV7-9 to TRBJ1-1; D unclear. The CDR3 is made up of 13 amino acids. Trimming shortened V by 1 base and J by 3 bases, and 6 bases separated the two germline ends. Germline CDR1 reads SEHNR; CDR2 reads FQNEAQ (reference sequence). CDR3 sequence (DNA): TGTGCCAGCAGCTTAGGCCAGTACACTGAAGCTTTCTTT. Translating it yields CASSLGQYTEAFF.

CDR3 coding DNA: TGTGCCATCCGCGTACCGGGACAGGGGACAGATACGCAGTATTTT. Residues: CAIRVPGQGTDTQYF. The V and J genes are TRBV6-5 and TRBJ2-3; TRBD1 matches at 10 bases. The length of the CDR3 is 15 residues. V lost 10 bases to trimming and J lost 3 bases; unmatched junction nucleotides: 10. From germline, CDR1 is MNHEY and CDR2 SVGAGI.

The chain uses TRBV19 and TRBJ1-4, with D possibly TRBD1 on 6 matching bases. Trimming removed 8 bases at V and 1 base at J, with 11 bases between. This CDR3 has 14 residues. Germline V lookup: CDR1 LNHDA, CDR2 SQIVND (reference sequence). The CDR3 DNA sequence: TGTGCCAGTCAGGGGTTTGGAACTAATGAAAAACTGTTTTTT. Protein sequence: CASQGFGTNEKLFF.

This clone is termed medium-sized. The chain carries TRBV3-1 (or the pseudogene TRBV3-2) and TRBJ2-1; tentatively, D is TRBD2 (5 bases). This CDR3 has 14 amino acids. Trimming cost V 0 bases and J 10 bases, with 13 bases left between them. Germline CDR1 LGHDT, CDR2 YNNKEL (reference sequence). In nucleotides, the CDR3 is TGTGCCAGCAGCCAAGATCGGACGGACTTAGAGCAGTTCTTC. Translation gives CASSQDRTDLEQFF.

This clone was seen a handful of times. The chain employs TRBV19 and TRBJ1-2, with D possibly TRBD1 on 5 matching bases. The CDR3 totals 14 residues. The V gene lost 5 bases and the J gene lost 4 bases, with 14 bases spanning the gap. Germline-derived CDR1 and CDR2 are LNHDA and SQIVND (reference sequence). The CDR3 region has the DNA TGTGCCAGTAGTCCGGAGGGGTCCGTCTATGGCTACACCTTC. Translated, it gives CASSPEGSVYGYTF. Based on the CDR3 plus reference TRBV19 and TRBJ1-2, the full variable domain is DGGITQSPKYLFRKEGQNVTLSCEQNLNHDAMYWYRQDPGQGLRLIYYSQIVNDFQKGDIAEGYSVSREKKESFPLTVTSAQKNPTAFYLCASSPEGSVYGYTFGSGTRLTVV.

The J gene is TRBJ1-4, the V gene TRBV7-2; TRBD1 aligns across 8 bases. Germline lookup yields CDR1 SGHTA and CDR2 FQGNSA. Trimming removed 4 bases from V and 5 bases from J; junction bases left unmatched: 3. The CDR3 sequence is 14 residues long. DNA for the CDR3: TGTGCCAGCAGCTGGACAGGGATAAATGAAAAACTGTTTTTT. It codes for CASSWTGINEKLFF.

The CDR3: CASSQDVAENYGYTF. The CDR3 bases are TGTGCCAGCAGCCAAGATGTGGCGGAAAACTATGGCTACACCTTC. The J gene is TRBJ1-2, the V gene TRBV3-1 (or the pseudogene TRBV3-2); D is unclear. The CDR3 is 15 residues long. Trimming removed 0 bases from V and 2 bases from J, with 10 bases in between. Germline V gives CDR1 LGHDT, CDR2 YNNKEL (reference sequence).

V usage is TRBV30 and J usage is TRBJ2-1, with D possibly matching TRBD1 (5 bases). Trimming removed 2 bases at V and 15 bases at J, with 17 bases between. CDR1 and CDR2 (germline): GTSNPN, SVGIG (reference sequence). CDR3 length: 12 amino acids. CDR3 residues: CAWSSLNRGGFF. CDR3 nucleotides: TGTGCCTGGAGTTCCTTGAATAGGGGCGGGTTCTTC.

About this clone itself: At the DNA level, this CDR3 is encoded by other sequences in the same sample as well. The CDR3 region is CASSSDRGNEKLFF. The CDR3, as DNA: TGCGCCAGCAGCAGTGACAGGGGGAATGAAAAACTGTTTTTT. The V gene is TRBV5-1, the J gene TRBJ1-4; 9 nucleotides align to TRBD1. After removal of 4 bases from V and 5 bases from J, the junction contained 3 bases not matched to a gene. The CDR3 spans 14 residues. The germline V gene encodes CDR1 SGHRS and CDR2 YFSETQ.

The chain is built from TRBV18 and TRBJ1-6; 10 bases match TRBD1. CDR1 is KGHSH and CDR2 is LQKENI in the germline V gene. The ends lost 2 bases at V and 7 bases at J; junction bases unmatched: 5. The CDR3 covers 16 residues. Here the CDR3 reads CASSPSTGQGNSPLHF. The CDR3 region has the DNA TGTGCCAGCTCACCATCGACGGGACAGGGGAATTCACCCCTCCACTTT.

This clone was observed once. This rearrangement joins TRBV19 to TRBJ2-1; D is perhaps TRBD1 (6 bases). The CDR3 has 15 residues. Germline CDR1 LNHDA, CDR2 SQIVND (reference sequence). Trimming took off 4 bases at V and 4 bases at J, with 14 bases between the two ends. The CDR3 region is CASSKEQGSYNEQFF. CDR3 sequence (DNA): TGTGCCAGTAGTAAAGAACAGGGTTCGTACAATGAGCAGTTCTTC.

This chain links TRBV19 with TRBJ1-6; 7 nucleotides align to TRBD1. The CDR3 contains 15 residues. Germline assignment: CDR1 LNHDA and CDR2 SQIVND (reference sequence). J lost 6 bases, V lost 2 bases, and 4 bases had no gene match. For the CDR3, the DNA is TGTGCCAGTAGTATATTGAGGGACAGTAATTCACCCCTCCACTTT. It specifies CASSILRDSNSPLHF.

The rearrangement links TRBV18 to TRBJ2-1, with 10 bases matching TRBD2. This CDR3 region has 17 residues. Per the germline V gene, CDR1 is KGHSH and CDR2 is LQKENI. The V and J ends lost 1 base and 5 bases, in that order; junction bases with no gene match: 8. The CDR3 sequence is CASSPRVLAGVNNEQFF. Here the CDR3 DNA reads TGTGCCAGCTCACCACGGGTCCTAGCGGGAGTTAACAATGAGCAGTTCTTC.

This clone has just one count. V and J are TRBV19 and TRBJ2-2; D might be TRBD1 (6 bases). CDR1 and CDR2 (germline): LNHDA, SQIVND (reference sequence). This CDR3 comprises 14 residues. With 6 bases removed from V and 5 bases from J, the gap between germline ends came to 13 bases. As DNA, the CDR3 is TGTGCCAGTAGATTGGACAGCGCTACCGGGGAGCTGTTTTTT. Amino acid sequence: CASRLDSATGELFF.

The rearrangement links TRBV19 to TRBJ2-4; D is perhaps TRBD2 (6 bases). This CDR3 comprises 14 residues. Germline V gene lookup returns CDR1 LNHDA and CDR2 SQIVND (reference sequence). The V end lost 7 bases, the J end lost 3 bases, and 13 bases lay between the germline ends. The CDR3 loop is CASTEGQGKNIQYF. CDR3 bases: TGTGCCAGTACGGAGGGCCAGGGCAAAAACATTCAGTACTTC.

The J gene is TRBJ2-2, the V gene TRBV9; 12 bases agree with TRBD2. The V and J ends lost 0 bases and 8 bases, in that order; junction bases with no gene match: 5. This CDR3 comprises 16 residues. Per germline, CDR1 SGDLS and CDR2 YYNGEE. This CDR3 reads CASSVELAGGIGELFF. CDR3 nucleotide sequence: TGTGCCAGCAGCGTAGAACTAGCGGGAGGAATAGGGGAGCTGTTTTTT.

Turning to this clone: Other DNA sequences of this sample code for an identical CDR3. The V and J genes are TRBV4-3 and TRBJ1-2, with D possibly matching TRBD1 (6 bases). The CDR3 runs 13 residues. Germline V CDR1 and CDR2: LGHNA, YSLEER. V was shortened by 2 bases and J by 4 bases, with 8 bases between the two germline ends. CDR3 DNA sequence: TGCGCCAGCAGCCAACAAGGGGGCTATGGCTACACCTTC. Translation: CASSQQGGYGYTF.

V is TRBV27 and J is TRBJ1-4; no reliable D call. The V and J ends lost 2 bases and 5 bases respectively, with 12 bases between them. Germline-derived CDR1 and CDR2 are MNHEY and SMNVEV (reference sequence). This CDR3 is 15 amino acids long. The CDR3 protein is CASSLSRGRNEKLFF. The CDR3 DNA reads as TGTGCCAGCAGTTTAAGTCGGGGTCGCAATGAAAAACTGTTTTTT.

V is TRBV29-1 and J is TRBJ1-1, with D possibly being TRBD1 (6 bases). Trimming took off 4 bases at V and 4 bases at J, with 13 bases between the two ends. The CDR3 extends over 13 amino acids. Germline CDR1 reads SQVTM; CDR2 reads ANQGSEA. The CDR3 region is CSVVDRWSTEAFF. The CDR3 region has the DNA TGCAGCGTTGTTGACAGGTGGAGCACTGAAGCTTTCTTT.

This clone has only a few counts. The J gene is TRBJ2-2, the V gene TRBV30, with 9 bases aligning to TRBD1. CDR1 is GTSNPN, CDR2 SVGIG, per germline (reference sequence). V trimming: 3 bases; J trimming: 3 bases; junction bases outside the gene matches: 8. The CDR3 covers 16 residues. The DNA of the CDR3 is TGTGCCTGGAGACGTCGGGACAGGGTTTACACCGGGGAGCTGTTTTTT. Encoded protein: CAWRRRDRVYTGELFF. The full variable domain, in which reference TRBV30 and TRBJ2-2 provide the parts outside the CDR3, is SQTIHQWPATLVQPVGSPLSLECTVEGTSNPNLYWYRQAAGRGLQLLFYSVGIGQISSEVPQNLSASRPQDRQFILSSKKLLLSDSGFYLCAWRRRDRVYTGELFFGEGSRLTVL.

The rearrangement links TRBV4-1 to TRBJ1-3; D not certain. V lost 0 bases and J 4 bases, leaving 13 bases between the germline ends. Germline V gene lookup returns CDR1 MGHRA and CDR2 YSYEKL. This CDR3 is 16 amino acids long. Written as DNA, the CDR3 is TGCGCCAGCAGCCAAGATTCGACCCGGGAGGGAAACACCATATATTTT. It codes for CASSQDSTREGNTIYF.